The 20 T cell receptor beta chains below all came from one sample that was sequenced in a study of Ad26.COV2.S vaccination and SARS-CoV-2 variants. Profiled with immunoSEQ multiplex PCR; TCRdb holds only in-frame clones, not every one. The sample carries hundreds of thousands of clones, 92% recorded once. This specimen was peripheral blood, taken after recovery from COVID-19. Receptor source: a human donor who had recovered from COVID-19.

The genes are TRBV5-1 and TRBJ2-1; 8 nucleotides match TRBD1. The germline V gene has CDR1 SGHRS and CDR2 YFSETQ. V was clipped by 4 bases and J by 0 bases; unmatched bases: 9. This CDR3 has 17 residues. CDR3 residues: CASSADRAGSSYNEQFF. DNA for the CDR3: TGCGCCAGCAGCGCGGACAGGGCGGGGAGCTCCTACAATGAGCAGTTCTTC.

The genes are TRBV12-5 and TRBJ2-7, with 10 nucleotides matching TRBD1. Germline V gene data show CDR1 as LGHNT and CDR2 as FRNRAP. This CDR3 contains 16 residues. The J segment lost 3 bases and the V segment lost 2 bases, leaving 7 bases of the junction unmatched. CDR3 bases: TGTGCTAGTGGTTTGCCAATCGGGACAGGGGACTACGAGCAGTACTTC. Its translation: CASGLPIGTGDYEQYF.

The chain has TRBV4-1 and TRBJ2-7; D is ambiguous. Trimming shortened V by 0 bases and J by 6 bases, and 12 bases separated the two germline ends. CDR3 length equals 14 residues. Germline-derived CDR1 and CDR2 are MGHRA and YSYEKL. The DNA for the CDR3 is TGCGCCAGCAGCCAAGATGGGTCCGGGTTCGAGCAGTACTTC. It is translated as CASSQDGSGFEQYF.

This chain connects TRBV18 to TRBJ2-3; possibly TRBD1 for D (6 bases). Per the germline V gene, CDR1 is KGHSH and CDR2 is LQKENI. V was clipped by 3 bases and J by 9 bases, with 22 bases between them. This CDR3 spans 16 amino acids. CDR3: CASSPPAQGPRGTQYF. Written as DNA, the CDR3 is TGTGCCAGCTCACCGCCCGCACAGGGCCCCCGTGGGACGCAGTATTTT.

This sequence joins TRBV29-1 and TRBJ1-1; D is unclear. V was cut by 2 bases and J by 1 base, with 2 bases left in between. The length of the CDR3 is 11 residues. Germline lookup yields CDR1 SQVTM and CDR2 ANQGSEA. The DNA for the CDR3 is TGCAGCGTTGAAAAGAACACTGAAGCTTTCTTT. It is translated as CSVEKNTEAFF.

The chain is built from TRBV3-1 (or the pseudogene TRBV3-2) and TRBJ2-2; 8 nucleotides line up with TRBD1. Germline V gene lookup returns CDR1 LGHDT and CDR2 YNNKEL (reference sequence). The ends lost 4 bases at V and 2 bases at J; junction bases unmatched: 9. This CDR3 comprises 17 residues. CDR3 amino acids: CASSRMWTGRNTGELFF. CDR3 coding DNA: TGTGCCAGCAGCCGAATGTGGACAGGGAGAAACACCGGGGAGCTGTTTTTT.

The chain links TRBV7-9 to TRBJ2-2; TRBD1 matches at 7 bases. CDR1 and CDR2 (germline): SEHNR, FQNEAQ (reference sequence). With 4 bases clipped from V and 0 bases from J, the junction kept 5 bases outside the gene matches. The CDR3 runs 16 residues. For the CDR3, the DNA is TGTGCCAGCAGCTCCCCCGACAGGGCGAACACCGGGGAGCTGTTTTTT. Protein product: CASSSPDRANTGELFF.

This chain joins TRBV7-2 and TRBJ2-7; possibly TRBD1 or TRBD2 for D (5 bases each). V was trimmed by 5 bases and J by 2 bases, leaving 25 bases between them. Germline V lookup: CDR1 SGHTA, CDR2 FQGNSA. The CDR3 extends over 18 amino acids. CDR3 coding DNA: TGTGCCAGCAGCCAAGGGCAGGGCAGGAGGCCTATTGCCTACGAGCAGTACTTC. Amino acid sequence: CASSQGQGRRPIAYEQYF.

The chain has TRBV6-5 and TRBJ2-3, with a possible D match to TRBD1 (5 bases). This CDR3 contains 12 residues. Germline CDR1 reads MNHEY; CDR2 reads SVGAGI. V was trimmed by 2 bases and J by 14 bases, leaving 14 bases between them. As DNA, the CDR3 is TGTGCCAGCAGTTACCAGGGTCTAGTATGGTATTTT. Its protein product is CASSYQGLVWYF.

This rearrangement joins TRBV19 to TRBJ2-7; 8 nucleotides agree with TRBD1. The V segment lost 8 bases and the J segment 2 bases; nucleotides outside the gene matches: 20. CDR1 is LNHDA, CDR2 SQIVND, per germline (reference sequence). The CDR3 extends over 18 amino acids. CDR3 nucleotides: TGTGCCAGTCGATCGGGGCAGGGGGCCATCGGTGGGACCTACGAGCAGTACTTC. Residues: CASRSGQGAIGGTYEQYF. Drawing the rest from reference TRBV19 and TRBJ2-7, the complete variable domain is DGGITQSPKYLFRKEGQNVTLSCEQNLNHDAMYWYRQDPGQGLRLIYYSQIVNDFQKGDIAEGYSVSREKKESFPLTVTSAQKNPTAFYLCASRSGQGAIGGTYEQYFGPGTRLTVT.

This sequence joins TRBV5-4 and TRBJ2-1; TRBD1 is a possible D gene (5 bases). The CDR3 consists of 15 residues. In germline, CDR1 is SGHNT, CDR2 YYREEE (reference sequence). Trimming removed 5 bases from V and 4 bases from J, with 16 bases in between. For the CDR3, the DNA is TGTGCCAGCAGACCACGGCCAGCAGGGTACAATGAGCAGTTCTTC. It codes for CASRPRPAGYNEQFF.

This clone was seen only once. This chain connects TRBV24-1 to TRBJ1-2; no firm D call. CDR3 size: 14 residues. CDR1 is KGHDR, CDR2 SFDVKD, per germline. V shed 3 bases and J shed 8 bases, with 15 bases lying between them. The DNA for the CDR3 is TGTGCCACCAGTGATCAACACTCCTCGGGGGGCTACACCTTC. Amino acid sequence: CATSDQHSSGGYTF.

V usage is TRBV5-5 and J usage is TRBJ2-7; D gene uncertain. With 6 bases removed from V and 1 base from J, the gap between germline ends came to 5 bases. Germline V gene lookup returns CDR1 SGHKS and CDR2 YYEKEE (reference sequence). The CDR3 covers 11 residues. The CDR3 loop is CASTSSYEQYF. CDR3 coding DNA: TGTGCCAGCACCTCGTCCTACGAGCAGTACTTC. The whole variable domain, filled in from reference TRBV5-5 and TRBJ2-7, reads DAGVTQSPTHLIKTRGQQVTLRCSPISGHKSVSWYQQVLGQGPQFIFQYYEKEERGRGNFPDRFSARQFPNYSSELNVNALLLGDSALYLCASTSSYEQYFGPGTRLTVT.

The chain couples TRBV2 to TRBJ1-5, with a tentative D call TRBD1 (5 bases). Germline V gene lookup returns CDR1 SNHLY and CDR2 FYNNEI. V was cut by 7 bases and J by 4 bases, with 14 bases left in between. The CDR3 loop spans 14 amino acids. The CDR3 nucleotides read TGTGCCAGCACATTTGACAGACCGAATCAGCCCCAGCATTTT. This codes for CASTFDRPNQPQHF.

The chain recombines TRBV4-3 with TRBJ2-3; tentative D call: TRBD1 (6 bases). V lost 4 bases to trimming and J lost 2 bases, with 13 bases between them. Germline V gene lookup returns CDR1 LGHNA and CDR2 YSLEER. This CDR3 has 15 amino acids. The CDR3 region is CASSLGRGFTDTQYF. CDR3 sequence (DNA): TGCGCCAGCAGCCTCGGCAGGGGTTTCACAGATACGCAGTATTTT.

This rearrangement joins TRBV5-6 to TRBJ2-7; D gene ambiguous. Trimming took 2 bases from V and 3 from J, leaving 3 bases between them. The CDR3 has 11 residues. The germline gives CDR1 SGHDT, CDR2 YYEEEE. CDR3 region: CASSFNYEQYF. CDR3 nucleotide sequence: TGTGCCAGCAGCTTCAACTACGAGCAGTACTTC.

This chain's CDR3 is CASSWGLAVYEQYF. Here the CDR3 DNA reads TGCGCCAGCAGCTGGGGACTAGCGGTTTACGAGCAGTACTTC. The rearrangement links TRBV4-1 to TRBJ2-7; 11 bases are shared with TRBD2. Per the germline V gene, CDR1 is MGHRA and CDR2 is YSYEKL. After removal of 5 bases from V and 4 bases from J, the junction contained 4 bases not matched to a gene. CDR3 size: 14 residues.

V is TRBV2 and J is TRBJ2-3; D is perhaps TRBD1 (5 bases). This CDR3 spans 12 amino acids. The ends were cut back, 6 bases at V and 5 bases at J, with 9 bases in the middle. CDR1 and CDR2 from the germline V gene are SNHLY and FYNNEI. The DNA for the CDR3 is TGTGCCAGCAGGGAAAGGGGAGATACGCAGTATTTT. Translation: CASRERGDTQYF.

The chain carries TRBV11-1 and TRBJ2-7; 9 bases match TRBD1. CDR1 is SGHAT, CDR2 FQDESV, per germline (reference sequence). V lost 4 bases and J lost 3; bases outside the gene matches: 7. The CDR3 runs to 15 residues. The CDR3: CASSSDRGRGYEQYF. The CDR3 region has the DNA TGTGCCAGCAGCTCCGACAGGGGGAGAGGCTACGAGCAGTACTTC. Full variable domain (outside the CDR3, taken from reference TRBV11-1 and TRBJ2-7): EAEVAQSPRYKITEKSQAVAFWCDPISGHATLYWYRQILGQGPELLVQFQDESVVDDSQLPKDRFSAERLKGVDSTLKIQPAELGDSAMYLCASSSDRGRGYEQYFGPGTRLTVT.

The chain has TRBV19 and TRBJ2-3; 14 positions agree with TRBD2. V trimming: 7 bases; J trimming: 6 bases; junction bases outside the gene matches: 9. Per the germline V gene, CDR1 is LNHDA and CDR2 is SQIVND (reference sequence). The CDR3 runs 16 residues. Here the CDR3 DNA reads TGTGCCAGTACCCCCCGACTAGCGGGGGGGCCTGATACGCAGTATTTT. Its translation: CASTPRLAGGPDTQYF.